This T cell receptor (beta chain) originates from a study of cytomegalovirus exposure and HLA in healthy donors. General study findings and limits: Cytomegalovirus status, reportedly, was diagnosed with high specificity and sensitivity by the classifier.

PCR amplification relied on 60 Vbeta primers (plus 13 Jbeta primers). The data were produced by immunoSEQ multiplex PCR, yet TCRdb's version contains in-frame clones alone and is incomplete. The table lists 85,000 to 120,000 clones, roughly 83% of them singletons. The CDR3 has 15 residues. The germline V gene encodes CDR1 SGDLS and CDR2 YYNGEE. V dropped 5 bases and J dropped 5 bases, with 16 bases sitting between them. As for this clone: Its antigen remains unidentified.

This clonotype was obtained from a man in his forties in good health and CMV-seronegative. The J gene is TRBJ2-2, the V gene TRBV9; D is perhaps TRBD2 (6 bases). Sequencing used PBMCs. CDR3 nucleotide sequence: TGTGCCAGCAGTGACCCGGGAGAGAGGACCGGGGAGCTGTTTTTT. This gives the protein CASSDPGERTGELFF.